Below, 3 T cell receptor beta chains from the same sample are listed, as sequenced in a study of molecular identifiers for immune sequencing clone quantification. TCRdb redid the calling of the PCR reads with MiXCR, one entry per CDR3 protein. This table has some 70,000 distinct CDR3 sequences, approximately 18% appearing once. Sequencing input: naive CD8+ T cells from blood, with Jurkat cell RNA spiked in. The sample's subset: FACS-sorted CD8+CD4-CCR7+CD45RA+ naive T cells. The source is a human donor in good health. Some libraries in this study had Jurkat cell RNA spiked in.

The rearrangement joins TRBV18 to TRBJ2-1; D gene uncertain. This CDR3 is built from 15 residues. The V end lost 0 bases, the J end lost 0 bases, and 6 bases lay between the germline ends. Germline values: CDR1 KGHSH, CDR2 LQKENI. In DNA form, the CDR3 reads TGTGCCAGCTCACCACCGGTGAGCTCCTACAATGAGCAGTTCTTC. It is translated as CASSPPVSSYNEQFF.

This clonotype was seen just once. This could be a read error, since a much larger clone is one nucleotide away. The chain joins TRBV30 to TRBJ1-5, with D maybe TRBD1 (5 bases). The CDR3 covers 13 residues. Germline lookup yields CDR1 GTSNPN and CDR2 SVGIG (reference sequence). The CDR3 sequence is CAWCVSGDQPQHF. For the CDR3, the DNA is TGTGCCTGGTGTGTCTCCGGGGACCAGCCCCAGCATTTT.

This clonotype was seen at least ten times. The J gene is TRBJ1-1, the V gene TRBV28; 8 nucleotides match TRBD1. Germline assignment: CDR1 MDHEN and CDR2 SYDVKM. The trim removed 6 bases at V and 1 base at J, leaving 4 bases unmatched. The CDR3 covers 14 residues. This chain's CDR3 is CASSLGQENTEAFF. The CDR3 DNA follows: TGTGCCAGCAGCCTGGGACAGGAGAACACTGAAGCTTTCTTT.